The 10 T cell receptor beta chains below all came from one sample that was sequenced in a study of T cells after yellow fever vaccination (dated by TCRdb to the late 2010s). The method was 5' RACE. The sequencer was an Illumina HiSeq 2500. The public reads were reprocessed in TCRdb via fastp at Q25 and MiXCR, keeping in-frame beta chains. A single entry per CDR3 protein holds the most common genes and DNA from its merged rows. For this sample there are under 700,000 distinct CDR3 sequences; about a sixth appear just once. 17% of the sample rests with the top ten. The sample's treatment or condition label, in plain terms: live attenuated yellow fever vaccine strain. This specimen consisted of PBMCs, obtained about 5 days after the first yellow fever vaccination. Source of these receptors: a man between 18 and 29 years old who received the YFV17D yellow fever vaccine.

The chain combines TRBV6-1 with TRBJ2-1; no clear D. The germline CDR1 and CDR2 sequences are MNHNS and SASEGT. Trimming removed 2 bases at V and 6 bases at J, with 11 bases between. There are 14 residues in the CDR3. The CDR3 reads CASSESWQTNEQFF. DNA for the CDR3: TGTGCCAGCAGTGAATCGTGGCAGACCAATGAGCAGTTCTTC.

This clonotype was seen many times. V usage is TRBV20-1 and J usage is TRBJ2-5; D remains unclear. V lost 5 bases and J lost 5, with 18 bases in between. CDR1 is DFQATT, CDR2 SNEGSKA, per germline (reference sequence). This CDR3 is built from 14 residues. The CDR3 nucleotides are TGCAGTGCTCGAAAAGCCCTAGGCGTGGAGACCCAGTACTTC. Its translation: CSARKALGVETQYF.

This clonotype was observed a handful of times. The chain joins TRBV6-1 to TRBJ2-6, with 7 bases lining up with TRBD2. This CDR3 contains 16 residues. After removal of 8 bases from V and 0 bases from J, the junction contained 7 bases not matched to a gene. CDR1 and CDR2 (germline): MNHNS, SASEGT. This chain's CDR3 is CASSPGGGSGANVLTF. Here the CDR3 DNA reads TGTGCCAGCTCCCCTGGGGGGGGCTCTGGGGCCAACGTCCTGACTTTC.

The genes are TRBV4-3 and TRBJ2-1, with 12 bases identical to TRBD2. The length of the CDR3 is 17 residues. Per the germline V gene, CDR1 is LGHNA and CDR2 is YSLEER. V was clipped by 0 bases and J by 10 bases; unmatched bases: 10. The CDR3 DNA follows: TGCGCCAGCAGCCAAGAGGCGGCTAGCGGGGGGGCATCCGAGCAGTTCTTC. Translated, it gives CASSQEAASGGASEQFF.

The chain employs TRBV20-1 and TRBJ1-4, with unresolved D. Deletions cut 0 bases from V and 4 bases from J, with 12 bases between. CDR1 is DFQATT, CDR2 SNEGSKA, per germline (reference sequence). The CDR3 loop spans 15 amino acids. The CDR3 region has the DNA TGCAGTGCTAGAGATCGCCGTCACGGTAATGAAAAACTGTTTTTT. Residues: CSARDRRHGNEKLFF.

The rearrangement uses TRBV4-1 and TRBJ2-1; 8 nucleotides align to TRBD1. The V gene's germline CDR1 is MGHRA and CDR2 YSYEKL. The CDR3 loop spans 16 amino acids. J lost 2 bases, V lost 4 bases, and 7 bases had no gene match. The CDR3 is CASSPIRGPAYNEQFF. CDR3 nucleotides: TGCGCCAGCAGCCCTATCAGGGGGCCCGCCTACAATGAGCAGTTCTTC.

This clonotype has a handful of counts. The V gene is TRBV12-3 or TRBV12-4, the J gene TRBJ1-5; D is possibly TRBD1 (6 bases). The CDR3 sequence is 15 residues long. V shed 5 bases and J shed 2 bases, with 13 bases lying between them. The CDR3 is CASSLQGHGNQPQHF. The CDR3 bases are TGTGCCAGCAGTCTACAGGGCCATGGCAATCAGCCCCAGCATTTT.

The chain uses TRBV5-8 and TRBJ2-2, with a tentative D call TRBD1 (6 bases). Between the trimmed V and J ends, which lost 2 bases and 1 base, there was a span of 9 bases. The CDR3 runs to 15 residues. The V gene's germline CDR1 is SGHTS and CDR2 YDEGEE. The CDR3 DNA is TGTGCCAGCAGCTTTGACAGGCGGAACACCGGGGAGCTGTTTTTT. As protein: CASSFDRRNTGELFF. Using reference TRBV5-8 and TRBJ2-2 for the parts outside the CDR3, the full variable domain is EAGVTQSPTHLIKTRGQQATLRCSPISGHTSVYWYQQALGLGLQFLLWYDEGEERNRGNFPPRFSGRQFPNYSSELNVNALELEDSALYLCASSFDRRNTGELFFGEGSRLTVL.

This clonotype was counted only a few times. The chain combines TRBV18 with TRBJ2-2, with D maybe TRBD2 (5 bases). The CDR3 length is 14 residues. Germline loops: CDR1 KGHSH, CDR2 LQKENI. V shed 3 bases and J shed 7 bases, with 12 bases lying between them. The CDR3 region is CASSPAGGVGELFF. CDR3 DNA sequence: TGTGCCAGCTCACCCGCAGGAGGCGTCGGGGAGCTGTTTTTT.

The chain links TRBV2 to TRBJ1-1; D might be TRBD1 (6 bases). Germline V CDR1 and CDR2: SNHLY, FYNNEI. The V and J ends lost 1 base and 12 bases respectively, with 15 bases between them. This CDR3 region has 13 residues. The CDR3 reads CASSEELQGNTFF. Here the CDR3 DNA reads TGTGCCAGCAGTGAAGAGTTACAGGGAAATACTTTCTTT. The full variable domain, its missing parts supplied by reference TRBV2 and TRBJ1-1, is EPEVTQTPSHQVTQMGQEVILRCVPISNHLYFYWYRQILGQKVEFLVSFYNNEISEKSEIFDDQFSVERPDGSNFTLKIRSTKLEDSAMYFCASSEELQGNTFFGQGTRLTVV.